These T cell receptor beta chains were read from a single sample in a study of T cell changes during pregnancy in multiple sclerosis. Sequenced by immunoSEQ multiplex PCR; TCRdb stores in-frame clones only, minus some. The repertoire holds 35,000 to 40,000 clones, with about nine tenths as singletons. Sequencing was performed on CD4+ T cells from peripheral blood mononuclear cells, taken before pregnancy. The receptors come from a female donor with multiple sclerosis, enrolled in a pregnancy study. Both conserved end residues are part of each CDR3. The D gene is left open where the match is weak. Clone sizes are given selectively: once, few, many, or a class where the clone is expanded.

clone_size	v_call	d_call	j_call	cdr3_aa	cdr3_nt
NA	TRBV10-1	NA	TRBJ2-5	CASSDGGKTQYF	TGCGCCAGCAGTGACGGGGGAAAGACCCAGTACTTC
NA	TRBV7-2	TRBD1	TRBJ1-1	CASRGQGNTEAFF	TGTGCCAGCAGGGGACAGGGAAACACTGAAGCTTTCTTT
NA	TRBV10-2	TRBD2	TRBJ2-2	CASSGASGRSDTGELFF	TGCGCCAGCAGTGGAGCTAGCGGGAGAAGCGACACCGGGGAGCTGTTTTTT
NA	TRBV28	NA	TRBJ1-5	CASSSGGWSQHF	TGTGCCAGCAGTTCAGGAGGGTGGTCCCAGCATTTT
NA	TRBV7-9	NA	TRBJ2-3	CATSPDGATDTQYF	TGTGCCACCAGTCCCGACGGAGCCACAGATACGCAGTATTTT
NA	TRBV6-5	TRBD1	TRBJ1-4	CASSYTGALGEEKLFF	TGTGCCAGCAGTTATACAGGGGCTCTGGGTGAGGAAAAACTGTTTTTT
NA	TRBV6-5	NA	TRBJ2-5	CASSYAYSETQYF	TGTGCCAGCAGTTATGCGTATTCAGAGACCCAGTACTTC
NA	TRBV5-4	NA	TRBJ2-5	CASSLGLRVRGQETQYF	TGTGCCAGCAGCTTGGGTTTGAGGGTACGGGGACAAGAGACCCAGTACTTC
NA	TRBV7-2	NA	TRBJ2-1	CASSDYFHNEQFF	TGTGCCAGCAGCGACTACTTCCACAATGAGCAGTTCTTC
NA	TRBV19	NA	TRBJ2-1	CASSISAPTGNEQFF	TGTGCCAGTAGTATTTCGGCACCTACGGGCAATGAGCAGTTCTTC
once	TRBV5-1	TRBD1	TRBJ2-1	CASTRTGNNEQFF	TGCGCCAGCACCCGGACAGGAAACAATGAGCAGTTCTTC
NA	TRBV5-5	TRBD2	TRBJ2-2	CASSLKALAGGNTGELFF	TGTGCCAGCAGCTTGAAGGCCCTAGCGGGAGGGAACACCGGGGAGCTGTTTTTT
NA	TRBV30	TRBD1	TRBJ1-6	CAWSRRDRSSPLHF	TGTGCCTGGAGTCGGAGGGACAGGTCCTCACCCCTCCACTTT
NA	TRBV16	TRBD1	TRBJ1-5	CASSQSGQSNQPQHF	TGTGCCAGCAGCCAATCGGGACAGAGCAATCAGCCCCAGCATTTT
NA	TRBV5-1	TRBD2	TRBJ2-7	CASSLPGLGTYEQYF	TGCGCCAGCAGCTTACCGGGACTAGGCACCTACGAGCAGTACTTC
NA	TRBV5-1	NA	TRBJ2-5	CASSFLNPGHQKETQYF	TGCGCCAGCAGCTTCCTTAACCCGGGACACCAAAAAGAGACCCAGTACTTC
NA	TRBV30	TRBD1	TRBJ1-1	CAWSVRGLNTEAFF	TGTGCCTGGAGTGTAAGGGGGCTGAACACTGAAGCTTTCTTT
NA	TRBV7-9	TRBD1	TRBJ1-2	CASSHYGQGRIGYTF	TGTGCCAGCAGCCATTACGGACAGGGCCGAATTGGCTACACCTTC
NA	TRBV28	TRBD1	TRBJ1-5	CASSSGQGKSEPQHF	TGTGCCAGCAGTTCCGGACAGGGGAAGTCGGAGCCCCAGCATTTT
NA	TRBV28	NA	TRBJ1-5	CATGTSNQPQHF	TGTGCCACCGGGACAAGCAATCAGCCCCAGCATTTT
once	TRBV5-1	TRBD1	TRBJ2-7	CASSSRDSSYEQYF	TGCGCCAGCAGCTCCCGGGACAGTTCCTACGAGCAGTACTTC
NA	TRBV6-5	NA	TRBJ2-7	CASTDSLAYEQYF	TGTGCCAGCACTGACAGTCTAGCCTACGAGCAGTACTTC